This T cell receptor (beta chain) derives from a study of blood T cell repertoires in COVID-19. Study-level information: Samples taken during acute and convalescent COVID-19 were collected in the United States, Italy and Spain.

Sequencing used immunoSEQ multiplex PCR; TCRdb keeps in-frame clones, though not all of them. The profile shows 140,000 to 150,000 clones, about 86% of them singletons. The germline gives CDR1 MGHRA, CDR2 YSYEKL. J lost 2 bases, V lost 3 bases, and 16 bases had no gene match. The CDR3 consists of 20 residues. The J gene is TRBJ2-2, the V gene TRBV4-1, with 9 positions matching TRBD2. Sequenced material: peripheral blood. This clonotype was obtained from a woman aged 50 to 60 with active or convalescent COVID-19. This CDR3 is CASSQALPGTLAGNTGELFF. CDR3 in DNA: TGCGCCAGCAGCCAGGCCCTCCCCGGGACTCTAGCGGGAAACACCGGGGAGCTGTTTTTT.